This T cell receptor (beta chain) is drawn from a study of blood T cell repertoires in COVID-19. Study in general: The United States, Italy and Spain were the sources of the acute and convalescent COVID-19 samples. T cells, B-cell-depleted T cells, or PBMCs provided the cDNA or gDNA that served as material.

Authors' processing steps: The assay estimated nucleated cells by amplifying reference gene primers. Clones were read by immunoSEQ multiplex PCR, and TCRdb kept only the in-frame ones, dropping some. The DNA gave D and trimming, while V, J and clone size come from that table. Of a few hundred thousand clones listed, around 89% are singletons. The origin of this receptor is a woman aged 40 to 50 who had recovered from COVID-19. The specimen sequenced was peripheral blood.

CDR3 residues: CASSPRDSLLETQYF. CDR3 nucleotides: TGTGCCAGCAGCCCCAGGGACTCCCTTCTGGAGACCCAGTACTTC. The genes are TRBV9 and TRBJ2-5; maybe TRBD2 (6 bases). The germline gives CDR1 SGDLS, CDR2 YYNGEE. There are 15 residues in the CDR3. The ends were cut back, 4 bases at V and 5 bases at J, with 18 bases in the middle.